Listed here are 24 T cell receptor beta chains from one sample, sequenced in a study of identifying expanded T cells in peripheral blood. Only in-frame clones appear in the TCRdb table, and some are missing; sequencing was by immunoSEQ multiplex PCR. Found here are under 150,000 clones, around 88% of them singletons; the top ten hold 7.5% to 9%. The specimen sequenced was blood. All receptors come from a person aged 18 to 70 in good health.

The gene calls are TRBV18 and TRBJ2-7; D possibly matches TRBD1 or TRBD2 (5 bases each). Germline V lookup: CDR1 KGHSH, CDR2 LQKENI. V lost 0 bases and J 6 bases, leaving 18 bases between the germline ends. This CDR3 is 16 amino acids long. The CDR3 region has the DNA TGTGCCAGCTCACCACCAGGGACCGGTTTGGCTCGCGAGCAGTACTTC. This translates into CASSPPGTGLAREQYF.

The V gene is TRBV15, the J gene TRBJ2-7; 7 bases map to TRBD1. CDR1 and CDR2 from the germline V gene are LNHNV and YYDKDF (reference sequence). The CDR3 spans 12 residues. J lost 6 bases, V lost 1 base, and 0 bases had no gene match. CDR3 amino acids: CATSRGQGEQYF. The CDR3 region has the DNA TGTGCCACCAGCAGAGGACAGGGCGAGCAGTACTTC.

The chain has TRBV28 and TRBJ1-1; no firm D call. Germline V gene lookup returns CDR1 MDHEN and CDR2 SYDVKM. V was cut by 2 bases and J by 11 bases, with 18 bases left in between. This CDR3 contains 14 residues. The CDR3 bases are TGTGCCAGCAGTTTACCCCCCCTTGGCAATGCTGCTTTCTTT. Translated: CASSLPPLGNAAFF.

The V and J genes are TRBV25-1 and TRBJ1-1; D remains unclear. Trimming shortened V by 4 bases and J by 2 bases, and 11 bases separated the two germline ends. The CDR3 covers 14 residues. Germline V gene sequence: CDR1 MGHDK, CDR2 SYGVNS. Written as DNA, the CDR3 is TGTGCCAGCAGTGTAGGCGGGAGTAACACTGAAGCTTTCTTT. It is translated as CASSVGGSNTEAFF.

This clone was detected a few times. This sequence joins TRBV7-6 and TRBJ1-1; D uncertain. Trimming stripped 1 base from V and 6 bases from J, with 9 bases between. The CDR3 has 13 amino acids. CDR1 SGHVS and CDR2 FNYEAQ come from the germline V gene. The chain's CDR3 is CASSLGPRSEAFF. The CDR3 bases are TGTGCCAGCAGCTTAGGACCTCGGTCTGAAGCTTTCTTT.

V and J are TRBV9 and TRBJ1-2, with unresolved D. Per the germline V gene, CDR1 is SGDLS and CDR2 is YYNGEE. Deletions cut 4 bases from V and 7 bases from J, with 14 bases between. This CDR3 has 13 residues. Here the CDR3 DNA reads TGTGCCAGCAGCCTTGAACAAGGGTCTGGCTACACCTTC. This gives the protein CASSLEQGSGYTF.

The rearrangement uses TRBV30 and TRBJ2-1, with D perhaps assigned TRBD1 or TRBD2 (6 bases each). This CDR3 has 15 residues. Germline values: CDR1 GTSNPN, CDR2 SVGIG (reference sequence). The germline V and J ends were trimmed by 0 bases and 6 bases, with 15 bases remaining between them. The CDR3 region is CAWSVRGAQGNEQFF. CDR3 coding DNA: TGTGCCTGGAGTGTAAGGGGGGCCCAGGGCAATGAGCAGTTCTTC. Full variable domain (outside the CDR3, taken from reference TRBV30 and TRBJ2-1): SQTIHQWPATLVQPVGSPLSLECTVEGTSNPNLYWYRQAAGRGLQLLFYSVGIGQISSEVPQNLSASRPQDRQFILSSKKLLLSDSGFYLCAWSVRGAQGNEQFFGPGTRLTVL.

The genes are TRBV2 and TRBJ2-3, with TRBD2 as a possible D gene (6 bases). CDR1 and CDR2 (germline): SNHLY, FYNNEI. Trimming left V 8 bases short and J 3 bases short, with 9 bases between. The CDR3 is made up of 12 amino acids. DNA of the CDR3: TGTGCCAGCTTCGCGGGGACAGATACGCAGTATTTT. This sequence encodes CASFAGTDTQYF.

In DNA, the CDR3 is TGTGCCAGCAGCGAAACGGGTGTAGACGGCTACACCTTC. It translates to CASSETGVDGYTF. The V and J genes are TRBV7-9 and TRBJ1-2, with D unresolved. The germline V and J ends were trimmed by 5 bases and 8 bases, with 15 bases remaining between them. This CDR3 spans 13 amino acids. CDR1 and CDR2 (germline): SEHNR, FQNEAQ (reference sequence). The variable domain in full, completed from reference TRBV7-9 and TRBJ1-2, reads DTGVSQNPRHKITKRGQNVTFRCDPISEHNRLYWYRQTLGQGPEFLTYFQNEAQLEKSRLLSDRFSAERPKGSFSTLEIQRTEQGDSAMYLCASSETGVDGYTFGSGTRLTVV.

V and J are TRBV14 and TRBJ2-3, with TRBD2 matching 10 bases. This CDR3 has 14 amino acids. Per germline, CDR1 SGHDN and CDR2 FVKESK. V lost 4 bases to trimming and J lost 4 bases; unmatched junction nucleotides: 2. CDR3 in amino acids: CASSLSGRSDTQYF. The CDR3 DNA reads as TGTGCCAGCAGCCTTAGCGGGAGGTCAGATACGCAGTATTTT.

The rearrangement links TRBV5-1 to TRBJ2-3; TRBD1 matches at 7 bases. CDR1 is SGHRS, CDR2 YFSETQ, per germline. V shed 6 bases, J shed 0 bases, and the junction held 10 bases outside the gene matches. The CDR3 runs to 16 residues. CDR3 sequence reads: CASKPLRQGSTDTQYF. The CDR3 coding sequence is TGCGCCAGCAAACCGCTCCGACAGGGTAGCACAGATACGCAGTATTTT. The variable domain in full, with the rest retrieved from reference TRBV5-1 and TRBJ2-3, is KAGVTQTPRYLIKTRGQQVTLSCSPISGHRSVSWYQQTPGQGLQFLFEYFSETQRNKGNFPGRFSGRQFSNSRSEMNVSTLELGDSALYLCASKPLRQGSTDTQYFGPGTRLTVL.

The chain has TRBV6-5 and TRBJ2-3, with D maybe TRBD1 (5 bases). Trimming left V 6 bases short and J 0 bases short, with 10 bases between. The CDR3 runs to 14 residues. Germline V gives CDR1 MNHEY, CDR2 SVGAGI. CDR3 sequence: CASRAGLSTDTQYF. As DNA, the CDR3 is TGTGCCAGCAGGGCAGGGCTAAGCACAGATACGCAGTATTTT.

The table lists this clone with a few counts. The V call is TRBV30, the J call TRBJ1-1; D unclear. V was cut by 1 base and J by 2 bases, with 8 bases left in between. The CDR3 sequence is 13 residues long. The germline V gene has CDR1 GTSNPN and CDR2 SVGIG (reference sequence). The CDR3 loop reads CAWSDSFNTEAFF. The CDR3 DNA reads TGTGCCTGGAGTGACTCTTTTAACACTGAAGCTTTCTTT.

The gene calls are TRBV5-4 and TRBJ1-4; TRBD1 aligns across 10 bases. The trim removed 6 bases at V and 7 bases at J, leaving 12 bases unmatched. Germline CDR1 and CDR2: SGHNT and YYREEE (reference sequence). This CDR3 is built from 16 residues. CDR3 sequence reads: CASNDRGRGVAEKLFF. The CDR3 DNA sequence: TGTGCCAGCAACGACAGGGGGCGCGGAGTCGCTGAAAAACTGTTTTTT.

V and J are TRBV19 and TRBJ2-1; the match to TRBD2 covers 13 bases. With V trimmed by 4 bases and J by 5 bases, 5 bases remained unmatched. Germline V CDR1 and CDR2: LNHDA, SQIVND (reference sequence). There are 16 residues in the CDR3. The CDR3 spells CASSKRGLAGNNEQFF. The CDR3, as DNA: TGTGCCAGTAGTAAACGGGGACTAGCGGGGAACAATGAGCAGTTCTTC.

The chain couples TRBV11-2 to TRBJ2-1, with D perhaps TRBD2 (6 bases). The germline V and J ends were trimmed by 3 bases and 0 bases, with 12 bases remaining between them. This CDR3 has 16 residues. Germline CDR1 and CDR2: SGHAT and FQNNGV. For the CDR3, the DNA is TGTGCCAGCAGCTTGACGGGAGACACCTCCTACAATGAGCAGTTCTTC. It specifies CASSLTGDTSYNEQFF. Drawing the rest from reference TRBV11-2 and TRBJ2-1, the complete variable domain is EAGVAQSPRYKIIEKRQSVAFWCNPISGHATLYWYQQILGQGPKLLIQFQNNGVVDDSQLPKDRFSAERLKGVDSTLKIQPAKLEDSAVYLCASSLTGDTSYNEQFFGPGTRLTVL.

This clone occurred a few times. The rearrangement links TRBV25-1 to TRBJ2-2; D could derive from TRBD1 or TRBD2 (5 bases each). V lost 8 bases to trimming and J lost 2 bases, with 6 bases between them. Germline V gene sequence: CDR1 MGHDK, CDR2 SYGVNS. The CDR3 has 12 amino acids. The CDR3 DNA is TGTGCCAGCGGGGGAAACACCGGGGAGCTGTTTTTT. Amino acid sequence: CASGGNTGELFF.

V is TRBV27 and J is TRBJ1-2; TRBD1 aligns across 9 bases. The CDR3 is made up of 15 amino acids. Germline V gives CDR1 MNHEY, CDR2 SMNVEV (reference sequence). V dropped 4 bases and J dropped 7; count of bases not matched to a gene: 10. The CDR3 DNA reads TGTGCCAGCAGTTCCAACAGGGGGCCATTGGGTGGCTACACCTTC. Its translation is CASSSNRGPLGGYTF.

V and J are TRBV6-5 and TRBJ2-2; 9 nucleotides match TRBD2. The germline gives CDR1 MNHEY, CDR2 SVGAGI. The CDR3 is made up of 12 amino acids. Trimming took 4 bases from V and 10 from J; bases not matched to a gene: 1. As DNA, the CDR3 is TGTGCCAGCAGTTTAGCGGGAGTGGAGCTGTTTTTT. Protein sequence: CASSLAGVELFF.

The chain carries TRBV15 and TRBJ2-7, with no clear D. CDR1 is LNHNV, CDR2 YYDKDF, per germline (reference sequence). This CDR3 comprises 15 residues. Trimming removed 0 bases from V and 0 bases from J, with 9 bases in between. The CDR3 protein is CATSRDLGYSYEQYF. The CDR3 nucleotides are TGTGCCACCAGCAGAGATCTGGGGTACTCCTACGAGCAGTACTTC. Using reference TRBV15 and TRBJ2-7 for the parts outside the CDR3, the full variable domain is DAMVIQNPRYQVTQFGKPVTLSCSQTLNHNVMYWYQQKSSQAPKLLFHYYDKDFNNEADTPDNFQSRRPNTSFCFLDIRSPGLGDTAMYLCATSRDLGYSYEQYFGPGTRLTVT.

The rearrangement links TRBV7-9 to TRBJ1-4; D unresolved. V was trimmed by 1 base and J by 12 bases, leaving 12 bases between them. This CDR3 region has 13 residues. CDR1 and CDR2 (germline): SEHNR, FQNEAQ (reference sequence). The CDR3 loop reads CASSLVGPKELFF. DNA of the CDR3: TGTGCCAGCAGCTTAGTTGGTCCGAAGGAACTGTTTTTT. Full variable domain (remainder filled in from reference TRBV7-9 and TRBJ1-4): DTGVSQNPRHKITKRGQNVTFRCDPISEHNRLYWYRQTLGQGPEFLTYFQNEAQLEKSRLLSDRFSAERPKGSFSTLEIQRTEQGDSAMYLCASSLVGPKELFFGSGTQLSVL.

This clone has just one count. The chain uses TRBV28 and TRBJ2-2; 7 nucleotides match TRBD2. Germline V gene data show CDR1 as MDHEN and CDR2 as SYDVKM. Unmatched junction bases numbered 5, after V lost 4 bases and J lost 0 bases. This CDR3 has 16 residues. The CDR3 region has the DNA TGTGCCAGCAGTTCCCCGGGGGGTTCGAACACCGGGGAGCTGTTTTTT. This translates into CASSSPGGSNTGELFF.

The gene calls are TRBV18 and TRBJ1-5; D remains unclear. The V end lost 3 bases, the J end lost 3 bases, and 6 bases lay between the germline ends. Germline V CDR1 and CDR2: KGHSH, LQKENI. CDR3 length: 13 residues. CDR3 nucleotides: TGTGCCAGCTCACCCCCAGACAATCAGCCCCAGCATTTT. Amino acids: CASSPPDNQPQHF.

The rearrangement links TRBV18 to TRBJ1-6, with D perhaps matching TRBD1 (5 bases). The CDR3 has 14 residues. The germline V gene has CDR1 KGHSH and CDR2 LQKENI. V gave up 2 bases and J gave up 7 bases, with 9 bases separating them. CDR3 in amino acids: CASSPRDLNSPLHF. The DNA of the CDR3 is TGTGCCAGCTCACCAAGGGACCTCAATTCACCCCTCCACTTT. The full variable domain, its missing parts supplied by reference TRBV18 and TRBJ1-6, is NAGVMQNPRHLVRRRGQEARLRCSPMKGHSHVYWYRQLPEEGLKFMVYLQKENIIDESGMPKERFSAEFPKEGPSILRIQQVVRGDSAAYFCASSPRDLNSPLHFGNGTRLTVT.